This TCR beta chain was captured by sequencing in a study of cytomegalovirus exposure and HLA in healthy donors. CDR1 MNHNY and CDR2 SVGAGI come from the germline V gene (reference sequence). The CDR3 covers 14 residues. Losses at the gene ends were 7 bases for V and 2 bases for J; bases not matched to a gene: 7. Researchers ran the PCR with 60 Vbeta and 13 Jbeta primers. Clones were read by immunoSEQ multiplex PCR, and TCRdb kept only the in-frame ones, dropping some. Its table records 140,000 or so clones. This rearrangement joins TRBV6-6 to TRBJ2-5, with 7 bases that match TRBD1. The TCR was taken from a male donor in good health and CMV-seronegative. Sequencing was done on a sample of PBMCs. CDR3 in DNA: TGTGCCAGCACCCGACCGGGACAGCAAGAGACCCAGTACTTC. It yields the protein CASTRPGQQETQYF.